This record looks at one T cell receptor (beta chain) sequence and its context. The sample comes from a study of blood T cell repertoires in COVID-19. Study-wide context: Sites across the United States, Italy and Spain contributed samples from acute and convalescent COVID-19. In each case, the material was cDNA or gDNA derived from T cells, B-cell-depleted T cells, or PBMCs.

The assay was immunoSEQ multiplex PCR, and TCRdb's table has in-frame clones only and misses some. This sample has 300,000 or so clones; 80% to 95% occur once, and the top ten carry roughly 1.1%. Deletions cut 5 bases from V and 0 bases from J, with 11 bases between. The germline gives CDR1 LNHDA, CDR2 SQIVND (reference sequence). The CDR3 contains 14 residues. The source material was PBMCs or T cells enriched from blood (not recorded which). V is TRBV19 and J is TRBJ2-7, with a possible D match to TRBD1 (6 bases). This TCR came from a woman aged 30 to 39 who had recovered from COVID-19. CDR3 DNA: TGTGCCAGTAGTTCGACAGGCCCCTCCTACGAGCAGTACTTC. This translates into CASSSTGPSYEQYF.